The clone carrying this TCR beta chain was recorded once. The sample comes from a study of blood T cell repertoires in COVID-19. V dropped 5 bases and J dropped 4 bases, with 16 bases sitting between them. The CDR3 loop spans 15 amino acids. Germline assignment: CDR1 SGHAT and CDR2 FQNNGV. Data came from immunoSEQ multiplex PCR; TCRdb stores just in-frame clones and leaves some out. In the table there are 250,000 or so clones, around 86% of which are singletons. The chain recombines TRBV11-2 with TRBJ2-3; a weak D match, TRBD1 (5 bases). The sample consisted of peripheral blood. The source of this sequence is a woman in her sixties or seventies with COVID-19, enrolled during active disease. The CDR3 loop reads CASSTQGEFPDTQYF. The CDR3 nucleotides are TGTGCCAGCAGCACCCAAGGGGAATTTCCAGATACGCAGTATTTT. Full variable domain (outside the CDR3, taken from reference TRBV11-2 and TRBJ2-3): EAGVAQSPRYKIIEKRQSVAFWCNPISGHATLYWYQQILGQGPKLLIQFQNNGVVDDSQLPKDRFSAERLKGVDSTLKIQPAKLEDSAVYLCASSTQGEFPDTQYFGPGTRLTVL.